This TCR beta chain comes out of a study of monozygotic twins with inflammatory bowel disease. Reprocessing the 5' RACE reads, TCRdb reports a single entry for every CDR3 protein and omits DNA. The sample table sets out approximately 340,000 distinct CDR3 sequences. CDR3 length equals 16 residues. The germline gives CDR1 LNHDA, CDR2 SQIVND (reference sequence). The sample was blood. The chain has TRBV19 and TRBJ1-5. This sequence was found in a human donor with ulcerative colitis or Crohn's disease, or a healthy co-twin of an affected twin (not recorded which). The CDR3 sequence is CASSVGSYYSNQPQHF.